This entry concerns a single TCR beta chain. The sample originates from a study of T cell responses to AZD1222 COVID-19 vaccine. Trimming took 6 bases from V and 7 from J, leaving 19 bases between them. The CDR3 is made up of 15 amino acids. The V gene's germline CDR1 is SNHLY and CDR2 FYNNEI. This table comes from immunoSEQ multiplex PCR, and its TCRdb copy is limited to in-frame clones, with some not included. This table has around 84,000 clones, approximately 90% appearing once. The chain combines TRBV2 with TRBJ2-4; D is perhaps TRBD2 (6 bases). Sequenced material: peripheral blood, taken on day 0 of MenACWY control vaccination. The receptor comes from an adult in good health. CDR3: CASRTDTYRGNIQYF. CDR3 nucleotide sequence: TGTGCCAGCAGGACGGATACCTACCGGGGGAACATTCAGTACTTC.